Following are 24 T cell receptor beta chains from one sample sequenced in a study of blood T cell repertoires in COVID-19. Here immunoSEQ multiplex PCR was the method, and the copy in TCRdb shows in-frame clones only, minus some. The sample records about 15,000 clones, about 90% being singletons. The sample consisted of peripheral blood. Every receptor here comes from a human donor in a cohort sampled during active COVID-19.

V usage is TRBV2 and J usage is TRBJ2-3; D unclear. Trimming pared 6 bases from V and 5 bases from J, leaving 6 bases between. Germline V gene lookup returns CDR1 SNHLY and CDR2 FYNNEI. The length of the CDR3 is 11 residues. The CDR3: CASSPLDTQYF. The CDR3 DNA reads TGTGCCAGCAGCCCCTTAGATACGCAGTATTTT.

J is TRBJ2-1 and V is TRBV2; possibly TRBD1 for D (5 bases). Germline V lookup: CDR1 SNHLY, CDR2 FYNNEI. V gave up 8 bases and J gave up 4 bases, with 6 bases separating them. The CDR3 spans 11 residues. The CDR3 nucleotides are TGTGCCAGCCAGGGTTACAATGAGCAGTTCTTC. Translation: CASQGYNEQFF.

The chain is built from TRBV27 and TRBJ2-5, with TRBD2 matching 8 bases. After removal of 8 bases from V and 2 bases from J, the junction contained 4 bases not matched to a gene. CDR1 and CDR2 from the germline V gene are MNHEY and SMNVEV (reference sequence). The CDR3 has 13 residues. CDR3 in amino acids: CASGLAQQETQYF. CDR3 DNA: TGTGCCAGCGGACTAGCTCAACAAGAGACCCAGTACTTC.

The chain links TRBV5-1 to TRBJ1-2; 7 positions agree with TRBD1. Germline V gene data show CDR1 as SGHRS and CDR2 as YFSETQ. This CDR3 has 14 amino acids. Trimming cost V 4 bases and J 7 bases; bases outside gene matches: 10. The CDR3 loop reads CASSGGDRAGGYTF. In DNA, the CDR3 is TGCGCCAGCAGCGGGGGAGACAGGGCTGGTGGCTACACCTTC.

The V gene is TRBV12-3 or TRBV12-4, the J gene TRBJ1-5, with D hard to call. The CDR3 spans 12 residues. Trimming cost V 3 bases and J 7 bases, with 7 bases left between them. This chain's CDR3 is CASSFGGQPQHF. For the CDR3, the DNA is TGTGCCAGCAGTTTCGGAGGGCAGCCCCAGCATTTT.

The chain joins TRBV2 to TRBJ2-1; D remains unclear. Germline V gives CDR1 SNHLY, CDR2 FYNNEI. The V and J ends lost 7 bases and 3 bases respectively, with 4 bases between them. This CDR3 comprises 11 residues. The CDR3 coding sequence is TGTGCCAGCAACTACTACAATGAGCAGTTCTTC. Its translation is CASNYYNEQFF.

CDR3 loop: CASSSLTGATYEQYF. In nucleotides, the CDR3 is TGTGCCAGTAGTAGTCTGACAGGGGCGACCTACGAGCAGTACTTC. The V call is TRBV19, the J call TRBJ2-7; 8 nucleotides align to TRBD1. The length of the CDR3 is 15 residues. Trimming removed 4 bases from V and 2 bases from J; junction bases left unmatched: 7. Germline V gene data show CDR1 as LNHDA and CDR2 as SQIVND (reference sequence).

This chain joins TRBV10-3 and TRBJ1-1; 7 bases align to TRBD1. V lost 3 bases and J lost 6; bases outside the gene matches: 7. Germline loops: CDR1 ENHRY, CDR2 SYGVKD. This CDR3 has 14 amino acids. CDR3 loop: CAISDSGGGAEAFF. In DNA form, the CDR3 reads TGTGCCATCAGTGACTCAGGGGGAGGAGCTGAAGCTTTCTTT.

The V gene is TRBV4-3, the J gene TRBJ2-7; perhaps TRBD1 as D (5 bases). The CDR3 spans 13 residues. From germline, CDR1 is LGHNA and CDR2 YSLEER. The V end was cut by 2 bases, the J end by 6 bases, with 11 bases between. Here the CDR3 reads CASSQIGVGEQYF. CDR3 bases: TGCGCCAGCAGCCAAATAGGGGTAGGCGAGCAGTACTTC.

The gene calls are TRBV10-2 and TRBJ1-1; D gene unclear. Germline loops: CDR1 WSHSY, CDR2 SAAADI. The CDR3 consists of 14 residues. V was pared by 4 bases and J by 1 base, with 10 bases between. This chain's CDR3 is CASSVAGRNTEAFF. For the CDR3, the DNA is TGCGCCAGCAGTGTGGCAGGTCGGAACACTGAAGCTTTCTTT.

The chain recombines TRBV10-3 with TRBJ2-7; D gene uncertain. This CDR3 has 12 residues. Trimming took off 4 bases at V and 0 bases at J, with 4 bases between the two ends. CDR1 is ENHRY and CDR2 is SYGVKD in the germline V gene. Here the CDR3 DNA reads TGTGCCATCAGTGTAAACTCCTACGAGCAGTACTTC. Its protein is CAISVNSYEQYF.

The chain recombines TRBV7-9 with TRBJ2-5; TRBD2 matches at 12 bases. Per the germline V gene, CDR1 is SEHNR and CDR2 is FQNEAQ (reference sequence). The junction had 9 bases not matched to a gene; V was cut back by 6 bases and J by 4 bases. The CDR3 length is 16 residues. CDR3 protein: CASREILAGGLETQYF. In DNA, the CDR3 is TGTGCCAGCAGGGAGATACTAGCGGGGGGATTAGAGACCCAGTACTTC. The whole variable domain, filled in from reference TRBV7-9 and TRBJ2-5, reads DTGVSQNPRHKITKRGQNVTFRCDPISEHNRLYWYRQTLGQGPEFLTYFQNEAQLEKSRLLSDRFSAERPKGSFSTLEIQRTEQGDSAMYLCASREILAGGLETQYFGPGTRLLVL.

This rearrangement joins TRBV10-3 to TRBJ1-1; 7 positions match TRBD1. The V segment lost 4 bases and the J segment 4 bases; nucleotides outside the gene matches: 6. CDR1 is ENHRY, CDR2 SYGVKD, per germline. The CDR3 runs 14 residues. The CDR3 DNA sequence: TGTGCCATCAGTGGCTCAGGGGGAGGCACTGAAGCTTTCTTT. Translating gives CAISGSGGGTEAFF.

The genes are TRBV4-2 and TRBJ2-5; 7 bases line up with TRBD1. The CDR3 is made up of 14 amino acids. J lost 7 bases, V lost 0 bases, and 5 bases had no gene match. Germline CDR1 is LGHNA and CDR2 is YNFKEQ. CDR3 DNA: TGTGCCAGCAGCCAAGATACAGGGGTCATGACCCAGTACTTC. It translates to CASSQDTGVMTQYF.

The chain is built from TRBV3-1 (or the pseudogene TRBV3-2) and TRBJ1-6; 8 bases line up with TRBD1. Germline values: CDR1 LGHDT, CDR2 YNNKEL (reference sequence). CDR3 length: 15 amino acids. The ends lost 3 bases at V and 10 bases at J; junction bases unmatched: 8. The CDR3 region has the DNA TGTGCCAGCAGCCAGGATCCAGGGGGCGCGTCACCCCTCCACTTT. As protein: CASSQDPGGASPLHF.

V and J are TRBV19 and TRBJ1-5, with D maybe TRBD1 (6 bases). Trimming left V 3 bases short and J 5 bases short, with 14 bases between. Germline CDR1 LNHDA, CDR2 SQIVND (reference sequence). This CDR3 has 15 amino acids. As DNA, the CDR3 is TGTGCCAGTAGTATGGGGCAGGGGTACGATCAGCCCCAGCATTTT. Translation gives CASSMGQGYDQPQHF.

This chain links TRBV10-3 with TRBJ2-5; 10 bases align to TRBD2. CDR1 is ENHRY, CDR2 SYGVKD, per germline. After removal of 0 bases from V and 5 bases from J, the junction contained 12 bases not matched to a gene. CDR3 length: 18 amino acids. In nucleotides, the CDR3 is TGTGCCATCAGTGAGTCGGTTTTGAAGCGGGGGGGCTTGGAGACCCAGTACTTC. This translates into CAISESVLKRGGLETQYF.

This chain uses TRBV2 with TRBJ1-2; TRBD1 agrees at 7 bases. V gave up 6 bases and J gave up 4 bases; unmatched junction bases: 11. Germline loops: CDR1 SNHLY, CDR2 FYNNEI. The CDR3 is 15 residues long. Here the CDR3 reads CASSLGQTKTYGYTF. CDR3 coding DNA: TGTGCCAGCAGCTTGGGACAGACAAAAACCTATGGCTACACCTTC.

This clone was picked up a small number of times. The V and J genes are TRBV20-1 and TRBJ2-1; TRBD2 agrees at 7 bases. Trimming took 3 bases from V and 0 from J; bases not matched to a gene: 8. The V gene's germline CDR1 is DFQATT and CDR2 SNEGSKA (reference sequence). This CDR3 comprises 16 residues. CDR3 sequence: CSASVLRGSSYNEQFF. Written as DNA, the CDR3 is TGCAGTGCTAGTGTTTTGCGGGGGAGCTCCTACAATGAGCAGTTCTTC.

This clone was seen only a few times. This sequence joins TRBV4-1 and TRBJ2-2, with TRBD1 identical over 11 bases. The germline V gene has CDR1 MGHRA and CDR2 YSYEKL. This CDR3 spans 17 amino acids. The junction had 7 bases not matched to a gene; V was cut back by 4 bases and J by 3 bases. The CDR3 sequence is CASSPHPGQGDTGELFF. Here the CDR3 DNA reads TGCGCCAGCAGCCCACACCCGGGACAGGGGGACACCGGGGAGCTGTTTTTT.

The DNA of the CDR3 is TGTGCCAGCAGCCCCCACCCCCCGACTGGTAACTCTGGGGCCAACGTCCTGACTTTC. This translates into CASSPHPPTGNSGANVLTF. This sequence joins TRBV3-1 (or the pseudogene TRBV3-2) and TRBJ2-6; D is ambiguous. V was shortened by 4 bases and J by 0 bases, with 19 bases between the two germline ends. CDR1 and CDR2 (germline): LGHDT, YNNKEL (reference sequence). This CDR3 has 19 residues.

The rearrangement links TRBV18 to TRBJ1-1; TRBD1 matches at 8 bases. V lost 6 bases to trimming and J lost 5 bases; unmatched junction nucleotides: 8. This CDR3 region has 14 residues. Germline values: CDR1 KGHSH, CDR2 LQKENI. CDR3: CASSPQGAPTEAFF. The CDR3 DNA reads as TGTGCCAGCTCTCCTCAGGGGGCGCCTACTGAAGCTTTCTTT.

The rearrangement uses TRBV5-1 and TRBJ1-1; D is perhaps TRBD1 (6 bases). The CDR3 is made up of 14 amino acids. V dropped 4 bases and J dropped 4 bases, with 14 bases sitting between them. CDR1 SGHRS and CDR2 YFSETQ come from the germline V gene. For the CDR3, the DNA is TGCGCCAGCAGCCTAGGCCAGGGGAGCACTGAAGCTTTCTTT. Its protein product is CASSLGQGSTEAFF. The variable domain in full, with the rest retrieved from reference TRBV5-1 and TRBJ1-1, is KAGVTQTPRYLIKTRGQQVTLSCSPISGHRSVSWYQQTPGQGLQFLFEYFSETQRNKGNFPGRFSGRQFSNSRSEMNVSTLELGDSALYLCASSLGQGSTEAFFGQGTRLTVV.

This clone was counted between two and nine times. The rearrangement uses TRBV29-1 and TRBJ1-1; 8 bases are shared with TRBD1. CDR1 SQVTM and CDR2 ANQGSEA come from the germline V gene. With 7 bases clipped from V and 4 bases from J, the junction kept 8 bases outside the gene matches. CDR3 size: 13 residues. In DNA, the CDR3 is TGCAGCGCCCGCCGCAGGGGGCTCACTGAAGCTTTCTTT. Encoded protein: CSARRRGLTEAFF.